This is a list of T cell receptor beta chains from one sample in a study of beta chain features in type 1 diabetes. Assay: immunoSEQ multiplex PCR; the TCRdb copy retains only in-frame clones and omits some. The sample records roughly 500,000 clones, over 10% being singletons. Sample: naive CD4+ T cells from blood. These receptors all stem from a young woman in good health. CDR3s include the opening cysteine and the closing phenylalanine or tryptophan. Fields, in order: CDR3 length, V gene, D gene, clone size, J gene, CDR3 DNA, CDR3 protein. The D gene is left open where the match is weak. Part of the rows lack a size; the others show once, few, many or a class for expanded clones.

13	TRBV29-1	NA	few	TRBJ1-1	TGCAGCGTTGACGCTCCCACGTTCACTGAAGCTTTCTTT	CSVDAPTFTEAFF
14	TRBV4-3	NA	NA	TRBJ1-1	TGCGCCAGCAGCCAAGGTTGGGTAAATGATGAAGCTTTCTTT	CASSQGWVNDEAFF
16	TRBV19	NA	few	TRBJ2-1	TGTGCCAGTAGCCAGCGGATGGGGAACAGCAACAATGAGCAGTTCTTC	CASSQRMGNSNNEQFF
13	TRBV7-2	NA	NA	TRBJ1-1	TGTGCCAGCAGCTCCGACTGGAACACTGAAGCTTTCTTT	CASSSDWNTEAFF
13	TRBV19	NA	NA	TRBJ1-1	TGTGCCAGTAGTGGACAGTTTAACACTGAAGCTTTCTTT	CASSGQFNTEAFF
16	TRBV7-2	TRBD2	NA	TRBJ2-1	TGTGCCAGCAGCATAGGACTAGCGGGGTCCTACAATGAGCAGTTCTTC	CASSIGLAGSYNEQFF
15	TRBV7-6	TRBD1	NA	TRBJ2-7	TGTGCCAGCAGCTTAGCCGGCAGGGGGTTGTACGAGCAGTACTTC	CASSLAGRGLYEQYF
16	TRBV27	NA	NA	TRBJ2-2	TGTGCCAGCAGTTTCAGGTCCCTTGCAAACACCGGGGAGCTGTTTTTT	CASSFRSLANTGELFF
15	TRBV12-5	NA	NA	TRBJ2-7	TGTGCTAGTGGTAGGCAGCACTTAAGCTCCTACGAGCAGTACTTC	CASGRQHLSSYEQYF
15	TRBV18	TRBD1	few	TRBJ2-5	TGTGCCAGCTCACCACCTAACAGGGGGAGTGAGACCCAGTACTTC	CASSPPNRGSETQYF
17	TRBV18	TRBD1	NA	TRBJ1-3	TGTGCCAGCTCACCGCTCGACAGGGGAACGCCTGGAAACACCATATATTTT	CASSPLDRGTPGNTIYF
14	TRBV2	NA	few	TRBJ2-6	TGTGCCAGCAGAGCTGACCCTGGGGCCAACGTCCTGACTTTC	CASRADPGANVLTF
11	TRBV2	NA	few	TRBJ1-5	TGTGCCAGCAGTGAACAGTCGTCCCAGCATTTT	CASSEQSSQHF
15	TRBV27	NA	few	TRBJ2-3	TGTGCCAGCAGTTTTGGCAGGACTAGCACAGATACGCAGTATTTT	CASSFGRTSTDTQYF
11	TRBV27	NA	few	TRBJ2-7	TGTGCCAGCAGTCCCGTGTACGAGCAGTACTTC	CASSPVYEQYF
14	TRBV19	TRBD2	few	TRBJ2-3	TGTGCCAGCGGGACTAGCGGGAGCAGAGATACGCAGTATTTT	CASGTSGSRDTQYF
15	TRBV19	NA	NA	TRBJ1-5	TGTGCCAGTAGTATCTATCGGGGAGCCAATCAGCCCCAGCATTTT	CASSIYRGANQPQHF